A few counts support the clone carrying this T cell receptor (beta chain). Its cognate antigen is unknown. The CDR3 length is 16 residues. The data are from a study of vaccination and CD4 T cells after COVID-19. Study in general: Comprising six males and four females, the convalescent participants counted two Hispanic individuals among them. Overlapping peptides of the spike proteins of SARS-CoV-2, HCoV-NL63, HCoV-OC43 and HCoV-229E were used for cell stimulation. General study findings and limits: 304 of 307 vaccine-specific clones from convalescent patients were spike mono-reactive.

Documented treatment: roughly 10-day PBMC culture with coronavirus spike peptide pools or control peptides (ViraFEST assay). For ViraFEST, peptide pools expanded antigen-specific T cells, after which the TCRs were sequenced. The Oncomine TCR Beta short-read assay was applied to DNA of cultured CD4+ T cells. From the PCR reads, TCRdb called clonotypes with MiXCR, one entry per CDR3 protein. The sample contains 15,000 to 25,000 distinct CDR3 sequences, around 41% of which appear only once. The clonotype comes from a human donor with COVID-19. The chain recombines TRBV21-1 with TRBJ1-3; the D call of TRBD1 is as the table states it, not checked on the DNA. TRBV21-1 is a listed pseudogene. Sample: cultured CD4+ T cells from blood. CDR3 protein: CASSMDRVFAENTIYF. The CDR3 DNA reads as TGTGCCAGCAGCATGGACAGGGTTTTTGCCGAAAACACCATATATTTT.